This T cell receptor beta chain was captured by sequencing in a study of identical twins. Using its own MiXCR run on the 5' RACE reads, TCRdb lists one record per CDR3 protein. In the table there are around 1.7 million distinct CDR3 sequences, around 33% of which are singletons. The CDR3 is 13 amino acids. Deletions cut 4 bases from V and 5 bases from J, with 8 bases between. Germline CDR1 and CDR2: KGHDR and SFDVKD. This sequence joins TRBV24-1 and TRBJ2-1, with D maybe TRBD2 (6 bases). The sample comprised cord blood. This TCR was sampled from a newborn girl in good health. This CDR3 reads CATSEGGNNEQFF. The CDR3 bases are TGTGCCACCAGTGAGGGGGGAAACAATGAGCAGTTCTTC.